This T cell receptor (beta chain) was found in a study of T cell responses to AZD1222 COVID-19 vaccine. This table comes from immunoSEQ multiplex PCR, and its TCRdb copy is limited to in-frame clones, with some not included. In the table there are approximately 99,000 clones, about 86% of which are singletons. On this clone: Its antigen is unknown.

Whole-study results and caveats: In the spike-specific TCR repertoire, nearly half reportedly target unmutated variant regions. Donors in the cohort were predominantly white British and more often female, and clonal diversity was possibly underestimated.

The CDR3 extends over 14 amino acids. CDR1 is MDHEN and CDR2 is SYDVKM in the germline V gene. V dropped 6 bases and J dropped 2; count of bases not matched to a gene: 4. The receptor's source is an adult in good health. V is TRBV28 and J is TRBJ2-3; 8 bases match TRBD2. This specimen consisted of peripheral blood, obtained on day 0 of AZD1222 vaccination. In DNA, the CDR3 is TGTGCCAGCAGGGGCGGGGGGATCACAGATACGCAGTATTTT. This gives the protein CASRGGGITDTQYF. Drawing the rest from reference TRBV28 and TRBJ2-3, the complete variable domain is DVKVTQSSRYLVKRTGEKVFLECVQDMDHENMFWYRQDPGLGLRLIYFSYDVKMKEKGDIPEGYSVSREKKERFSLILESASTNQTSMYLCASRGGGITDTQYFGPGTRLTVL.